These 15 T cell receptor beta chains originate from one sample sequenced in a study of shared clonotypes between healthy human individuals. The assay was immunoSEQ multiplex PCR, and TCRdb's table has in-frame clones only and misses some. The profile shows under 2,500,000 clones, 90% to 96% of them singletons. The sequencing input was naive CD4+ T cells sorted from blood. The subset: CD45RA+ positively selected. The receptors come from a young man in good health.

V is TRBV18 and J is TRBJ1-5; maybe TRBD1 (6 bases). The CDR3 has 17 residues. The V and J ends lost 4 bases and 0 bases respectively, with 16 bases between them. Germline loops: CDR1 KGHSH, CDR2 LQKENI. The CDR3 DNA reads TGTGCCAGCTCACTTTTAGGGTCAGGGGATAGCAATCAGCCCCAGCATTTT. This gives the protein CASSLLGSGDSNQPQHF.

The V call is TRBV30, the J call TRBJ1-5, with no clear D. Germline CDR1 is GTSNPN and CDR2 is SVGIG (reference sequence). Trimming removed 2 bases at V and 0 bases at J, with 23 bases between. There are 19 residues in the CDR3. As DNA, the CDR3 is TGTGCCTGGAGTCCCAAGGCCCCGAGACGACTAGATAGCAATCAGCCCCAGCATTTT. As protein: CAWSPKAPRRLDSNQPQHF.

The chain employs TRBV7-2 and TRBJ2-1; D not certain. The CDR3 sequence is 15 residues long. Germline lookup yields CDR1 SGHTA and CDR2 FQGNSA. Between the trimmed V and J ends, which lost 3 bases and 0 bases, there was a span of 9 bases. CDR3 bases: TGTGCCAGCAGCTTTGACGGAAGCTCCTACAATGAGCAGTTCTTC. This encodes CASSFDGSSYNEQFF.

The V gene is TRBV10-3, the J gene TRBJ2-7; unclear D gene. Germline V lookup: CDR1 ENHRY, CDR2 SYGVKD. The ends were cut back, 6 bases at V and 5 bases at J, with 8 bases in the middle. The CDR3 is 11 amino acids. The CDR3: CAIRAGDEQYF. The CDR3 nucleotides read TGTGCCATCAGGGCCGGCGACGAGCAGTACTTC.

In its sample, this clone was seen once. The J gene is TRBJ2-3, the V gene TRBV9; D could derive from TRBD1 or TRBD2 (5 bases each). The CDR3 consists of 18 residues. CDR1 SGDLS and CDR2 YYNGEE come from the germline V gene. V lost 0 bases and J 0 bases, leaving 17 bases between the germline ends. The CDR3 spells CASSVAGTSRGSTDTQYF. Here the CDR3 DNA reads TGTGCCAGCAGCGTAGCCGGGACGAGTAGGGGAAGCACAGATACGCAGTATTTT.

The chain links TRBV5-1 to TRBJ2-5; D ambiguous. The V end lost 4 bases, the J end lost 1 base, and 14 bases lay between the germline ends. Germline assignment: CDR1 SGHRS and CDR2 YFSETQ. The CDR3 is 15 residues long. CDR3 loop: CASSPLSLTQETQYF. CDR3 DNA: TGCGCCAGCAGCCCCCTTAGCCTAACCCAAGAGACCCAGTACTTC.

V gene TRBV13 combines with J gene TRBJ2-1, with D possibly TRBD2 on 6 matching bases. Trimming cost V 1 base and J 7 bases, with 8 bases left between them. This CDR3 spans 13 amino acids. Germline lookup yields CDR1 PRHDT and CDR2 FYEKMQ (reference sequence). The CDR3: CASSLDRGNEQFF. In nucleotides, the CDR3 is TGTGCCAGCAGCTTAGATCGGGGGAATGAGCAGTTCTTC.

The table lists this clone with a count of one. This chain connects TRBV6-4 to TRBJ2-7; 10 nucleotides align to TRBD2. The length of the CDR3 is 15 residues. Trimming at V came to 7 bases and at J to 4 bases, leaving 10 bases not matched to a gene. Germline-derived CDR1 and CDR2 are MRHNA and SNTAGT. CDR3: CASMWAPSGSYEQYF. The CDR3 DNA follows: TGTGCCAGCATGTGGGCCCCTAGCGGGAGTTACGAGCAGTACTTC.

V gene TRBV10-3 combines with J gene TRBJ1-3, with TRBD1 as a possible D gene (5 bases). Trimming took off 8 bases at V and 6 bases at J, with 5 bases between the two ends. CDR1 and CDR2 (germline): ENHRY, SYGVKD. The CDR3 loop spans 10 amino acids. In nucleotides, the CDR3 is TGTGCCATCGGGGCAAACACCATATATTTT. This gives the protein CAIGANTIYF.

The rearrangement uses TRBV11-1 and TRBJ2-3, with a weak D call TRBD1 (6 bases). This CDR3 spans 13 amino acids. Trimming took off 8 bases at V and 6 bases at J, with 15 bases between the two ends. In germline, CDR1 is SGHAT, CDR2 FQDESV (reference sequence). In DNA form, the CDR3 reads TGTGCCAGCTCACAGGGTATTGGGGATACGCAGTATTTT. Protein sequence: CASSQGIGDTQYF.

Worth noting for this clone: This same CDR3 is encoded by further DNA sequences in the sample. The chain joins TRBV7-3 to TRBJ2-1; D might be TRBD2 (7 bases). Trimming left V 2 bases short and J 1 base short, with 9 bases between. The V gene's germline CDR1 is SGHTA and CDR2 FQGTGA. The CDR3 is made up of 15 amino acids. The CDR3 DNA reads TGTGCCAGCAGCTTACGGGGGGCGTCCTACAATGAGCAGTTCTTC. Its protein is CASSLRGASYNEQFF.

The CDR3 protein is CASSQGVDNQVYEQYF. CDR3 bases: TGTGCCAGCAGCCAGGGGGTAGATAACCAAGTTTACGAGCAGTACTTC. The V call is TRBV11-2, the J call TRBJ2-7, with 7 bases that match TRBD1. The CDR3 covers 16 residues. Germline-derived CDR1 and CDR2 are SGHAT and FQNNGV. V was pared by 5 bases and J by 4 bases, with 14 bases of the junction left unmatched.

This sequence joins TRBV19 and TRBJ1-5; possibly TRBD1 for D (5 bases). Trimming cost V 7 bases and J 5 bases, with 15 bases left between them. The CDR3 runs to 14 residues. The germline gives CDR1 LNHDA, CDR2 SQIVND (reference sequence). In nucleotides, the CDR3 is TGTGCCAGTACCTTGTCCAGGGAGTATCAGCCCCAGCATTTT. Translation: CASTLSREYQPQHF.

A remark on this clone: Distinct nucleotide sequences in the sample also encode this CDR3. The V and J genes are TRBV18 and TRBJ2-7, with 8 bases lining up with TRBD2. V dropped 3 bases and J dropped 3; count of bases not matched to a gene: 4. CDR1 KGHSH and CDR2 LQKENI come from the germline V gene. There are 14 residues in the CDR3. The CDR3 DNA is TGTGCCAGCTCACCTGGACTAGCAGACTACGAGCAGTACTTC. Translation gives CASSPGLADYEQYF.

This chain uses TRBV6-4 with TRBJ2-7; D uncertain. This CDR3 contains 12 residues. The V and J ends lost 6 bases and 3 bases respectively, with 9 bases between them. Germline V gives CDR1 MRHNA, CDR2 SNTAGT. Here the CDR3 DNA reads TGTGCCAGCAGCGTGAAAAACTACGAGCAGTACTTC. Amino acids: CASSVKNYEQYF.